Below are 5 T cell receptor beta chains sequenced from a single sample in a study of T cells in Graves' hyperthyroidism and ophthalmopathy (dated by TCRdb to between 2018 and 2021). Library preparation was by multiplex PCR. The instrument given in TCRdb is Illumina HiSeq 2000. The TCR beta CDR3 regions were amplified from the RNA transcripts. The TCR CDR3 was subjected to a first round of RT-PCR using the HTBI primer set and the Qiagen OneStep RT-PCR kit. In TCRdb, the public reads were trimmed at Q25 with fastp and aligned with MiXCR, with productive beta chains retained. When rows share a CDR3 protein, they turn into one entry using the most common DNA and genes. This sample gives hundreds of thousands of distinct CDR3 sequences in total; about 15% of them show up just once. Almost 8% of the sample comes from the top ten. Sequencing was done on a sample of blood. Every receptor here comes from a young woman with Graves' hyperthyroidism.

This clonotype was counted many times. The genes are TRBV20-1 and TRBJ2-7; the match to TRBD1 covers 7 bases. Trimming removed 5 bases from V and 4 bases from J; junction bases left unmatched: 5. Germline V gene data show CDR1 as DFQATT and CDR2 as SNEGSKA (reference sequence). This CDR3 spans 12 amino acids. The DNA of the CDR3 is TGCAGTGCTCCCTGGGACAGTTACGAGCAGTACTTC. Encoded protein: CSAPWDSYEQYF.

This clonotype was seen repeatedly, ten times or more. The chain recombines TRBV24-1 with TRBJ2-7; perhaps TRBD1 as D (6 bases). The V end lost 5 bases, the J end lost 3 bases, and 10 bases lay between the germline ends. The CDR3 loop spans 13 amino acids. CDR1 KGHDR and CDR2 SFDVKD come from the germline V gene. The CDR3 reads CATSARDNYEQYF. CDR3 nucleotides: TGTGCCACCAGTGCTCGGGACAACTACGAGCAGTACTTC.

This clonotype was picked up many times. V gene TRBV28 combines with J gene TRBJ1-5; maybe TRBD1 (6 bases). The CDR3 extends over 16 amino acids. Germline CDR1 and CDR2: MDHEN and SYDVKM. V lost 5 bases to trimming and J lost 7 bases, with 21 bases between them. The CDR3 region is CASSPTGGQGGQPQHF. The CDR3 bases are TGTGCCAGCAGTCCGACCGGGGGGCAGGGAGGACAGCCCCAGCATTTT.

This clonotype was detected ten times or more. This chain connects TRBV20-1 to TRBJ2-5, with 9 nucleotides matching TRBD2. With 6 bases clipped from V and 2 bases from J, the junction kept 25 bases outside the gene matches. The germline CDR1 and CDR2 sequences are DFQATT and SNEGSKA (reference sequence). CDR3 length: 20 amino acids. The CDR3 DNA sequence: TGCAGTGCCCTCATCATCCCGGTAGCGGGAGACAATAGGGCTCAAGAGACCCAGTACTTC. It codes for CSALIIPVAGDNRAQETQYF.

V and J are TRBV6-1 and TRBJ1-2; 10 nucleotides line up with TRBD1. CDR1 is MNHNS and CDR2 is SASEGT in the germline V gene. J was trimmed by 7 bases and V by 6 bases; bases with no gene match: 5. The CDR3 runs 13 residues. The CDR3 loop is CASSVGQGTGYTF. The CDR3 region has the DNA TGTGCCAGCAGCGTGGGACAGGGGACTGGCTACACCTTC.